This TCR beta chain was documented in a study of cytomegalovirus exposure and HLA in healthy donors. The CDR3 loop spans 17 amino acids. In germline, CDR1 is SGHTA, CDR2 FQGTGA. Germline trimming cut 4 bases from V and 3 bases from J; bases unmatched to any gene: 9. The PCR contained 60 Vbeta and 13 Jbeta primers. Sequenced by immunoSEQ multiplex PCR; TCRdb stores in-frame clones only, minus some. The sample contains over 75,000 clones, less than 85% of which appear only once. There are a few counts of this clone. The chain combines TRBV7-3 with TRBJ2-3; 11 nucleotides align to TRBD1. This TCR was recovered from a woman in her forties or fifties in good health and CMV-seronegative. The sample consisted of PBMCs. The CDR3 DNA reads as TGTGCCAGCAGCTCAAGGACAGGGGGCGAATCTACAGATACGCAGTATTTT. It translates to CASSSRTGGESTDTQYF.